This T cell receptor beta chain was sequenced for a study of shared clonotypes between healthy human individuals. Adult donors, all healthy and HIV-negative, had no recent acute infections or vaccinations. To make CD8 memory, CD45RO+ cells were put together with CCR7-negative CD45RA+ TemRA cells. Germline lookup yields CDR1 MNHEY and CDR2 SVGAGI. The ends were cut back, 0 bases at V and 4 bases at J, with 16 bases in the middle. CDR3 length: 16 residues. Overall study results and limits: Investigators expected sequencing depth to affect clonotype sharing among donors.

Concerning this clone itself: Its antigen remains unknown.

Methods used by the authors: ImmunoSEQ gave junction-only sequences without quality scores, so filtering differed. Sequencing used immunoSEQ multiplex PCR; TCRdb keeps in-frame clones, though not all of them. That table gives V, J and clone size, and the DNA gave D and trimming. The repertoire holds about 320,000 clones, with around 90% as singletons. V gene TRBV6-5 combines with J gene TRBJ2-7, with D maybe TRBD2 (6 bases). Sequenced: memory CD8+ T cells sorted from blood. Subset reported: CD45RO+ cells pooled with CCR7-negative TemRA cells. This clonotype was obtained from a man between 18 and 35 years old in good health. The CDR3 loop is CASSYSTGERPYEQYF. CDR3 bases: TGTGCCAGCAGTTACTCGACGGGGGAGCGGCCTTACGAGCAGTACTTC.